The following is a T cell receptor beta chain sequence with its context. Its antigen is not identified. The CDR3 is made up of 16 amino acids. Germline V gene lookup returns CDR1 LGHNA and CDR2 YSLEER. Unmatched junction bases numbered 11, after V lost 5 bases and J lost 6 bases. These data originate in a study of shared clonotypes between healthy human individuals. Study observations and caveats: Clonotype sharing across several donors was observed for 4% to 6.5% of naive CD4 clonotypes. Researchers found naive subsets generally carried larger estimated richness than memory subsets.

Profiling relied on immunoSEQ multiplex PCR, and the TCRdb table lists in-frame clones only, not all of them. Of over a million clones in the sample, roughly 96% were seen once. V and J are TRBV4-3 and TRBJ2-3; TRBD2 aligns across 10 bases. The clonotype originates from a man aged 30 to 39 in good health. Sequences were obtained from naive CD4+ T cells sorted from blood. The sample's subset: CD45RA+ positively selected. The chain's CDR3 is CASSRLAGGTTDTQYF. DNA for the CDR3: TGCGCCAGCAGCAGATTAGCGGGAGGAACGACGGATACGCAGTATTTT.